The clone carrying this T cell receptor (beta chain) was detected only a few times. The antigen is not known. This sample was taken from a study of T-cell memory formation after mild COVID-19. The overall study: There were largely donor-specific TCR clusters. Points from the study as a whole: Those CD4+ clones that contracted were mainly in CM and EM (CD8+ ones in EMRA). There was no confirmation that second-wave clones peaking on day 37 were SARS-CoV-2 specific.

MiXCR, applied by TCRdb to the 5' RACE reads, yields one record per CDR3 protein. The table records hundreds of thousands of distinct CDR3 sequences, less than 20% of them present only once. The germline V gene encodes CDR1 LNHNV and CDR2 YYDKDF (reference sequence). The CDR3 has 16 residues. V shed 5 bases and J shed 3 bases, with 20 bases lying between them. The chain combines TRBV15 with TRBJ2-7, with D perhaps TRBD2 (5 bases). The TCR originated in a man aged 18 to 35 who had mild COVID-19 (a few samples of this study predate the infection). Cell type and time point are not known. Sequencing used PBMCs or a T cell subset sorted from them (not recorded which). As DNA, the CDR3 is TGTGCCACCAGCGAGGGTCGGAGGAAAGCCGGCTACGAGCAGTACTTC. Its protein product is CATSEGRRKAGYEQYF.